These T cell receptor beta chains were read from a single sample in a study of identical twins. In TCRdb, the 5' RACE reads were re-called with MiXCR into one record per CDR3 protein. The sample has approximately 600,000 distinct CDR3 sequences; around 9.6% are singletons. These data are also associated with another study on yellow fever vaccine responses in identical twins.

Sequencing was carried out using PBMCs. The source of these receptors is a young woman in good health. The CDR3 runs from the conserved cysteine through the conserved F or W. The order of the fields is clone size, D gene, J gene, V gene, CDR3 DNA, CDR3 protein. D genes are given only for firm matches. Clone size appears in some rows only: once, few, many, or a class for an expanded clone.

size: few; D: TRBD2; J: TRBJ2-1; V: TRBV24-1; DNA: TGTGCCACCAGTGATTGGAAACTAGCGGGGGGATTCAATGAGCAGTTCTTC; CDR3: CATSDWKLAGGFNEQFF
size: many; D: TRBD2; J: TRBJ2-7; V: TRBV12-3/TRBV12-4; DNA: TGTGCCAGCAGTCCTCCGGGACTAACCTACGAGCAGTACTTC; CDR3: CASSPPGLTYEQYF
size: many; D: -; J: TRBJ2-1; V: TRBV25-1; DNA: TGTGCCAGCAGTGACTGGCCAGCCTCCCACAATGAGCAGTTCTTC; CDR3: CASSDWPASHNEQFF
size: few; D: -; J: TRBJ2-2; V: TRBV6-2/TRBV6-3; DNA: TGTGCCAGCAGTTACTCAGAAAACACCGGGGAGCTGTTTTTT; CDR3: CASSYSENTGELFF
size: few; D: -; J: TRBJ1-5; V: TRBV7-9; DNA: TGTGCCAGCAGCCGGGCGGGGGATCACCCCCAGCATTTT; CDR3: CASSRAGDHPQHF
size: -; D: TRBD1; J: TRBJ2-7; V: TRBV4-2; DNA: TGTGCCAGCAGCCAAGGCACAGGGGGCCCTACGGAGCAGTACTTC; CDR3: CASSQGTGGPTEQYF
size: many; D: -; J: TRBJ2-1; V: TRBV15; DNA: TGTGCCACGAGGGTTAGAAACTACAATGAGCAGTTCTTC; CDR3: CATRVRNYNEQFF
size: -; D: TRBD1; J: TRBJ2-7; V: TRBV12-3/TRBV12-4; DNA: TGTGCCAGCAGTCTTCCAGGGACAGGACTCTACGAGCAGTACTTC; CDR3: CASSLPGTGLYEQYF
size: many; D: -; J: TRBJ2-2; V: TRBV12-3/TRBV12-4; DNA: TGTGCCAGCAGTACCCCCTCCGGGACAACCACCGGGGAGCTGTTTTTT; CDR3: CASSTPSGTTTGELFF
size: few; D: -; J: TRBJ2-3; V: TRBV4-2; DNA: TGTGCCAGCAGCCCCACTGGTGAGGGGTATACGCAGTATTTT; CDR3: CASSPTGEGYTQYF
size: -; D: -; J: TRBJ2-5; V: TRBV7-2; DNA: TGTGCCAGCAGCTTACTCCAGGGATGGGAGACCCAGTACTTC; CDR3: CASSLLQGWETQYF
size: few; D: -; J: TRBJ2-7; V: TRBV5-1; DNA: TGCGCCAGCAGCTTCTGGGACTCTCTGACGGGGGAGCAGTACTTC; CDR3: CASSFWDSLTGEQYF
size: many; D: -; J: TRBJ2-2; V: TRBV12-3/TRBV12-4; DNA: TGTGCCAGCACCCCCGGCGCACCCCTGAACACCGGGGAGCTGTTTTTT; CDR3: CASTPGAPLNTGELFF
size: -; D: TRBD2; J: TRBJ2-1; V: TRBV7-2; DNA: TGTGCCAGCAGACTCCTAGCGGGGGGGCACAATGAGCAGTTCTTC; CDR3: CASRLLAGGHNEQFF
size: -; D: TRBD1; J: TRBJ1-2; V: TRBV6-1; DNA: TGTGCCAGCAGTAAGACAGGGGGCGACTATGGCTACACCTTC; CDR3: CASSKTGGDYGYTF
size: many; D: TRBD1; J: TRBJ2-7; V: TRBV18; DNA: TGTGCCAGCTCACCGCCGGGACAGCCTTACGAGCAGTACTTC; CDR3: CASSPPGQPYEQYF
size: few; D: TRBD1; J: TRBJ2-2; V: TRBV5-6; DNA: TGTGCCAGCAGCGCCCTAACAGGGGCCGGCACCGGGGAGCTGTTTTTT; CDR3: CASSALTGAGTGELFF
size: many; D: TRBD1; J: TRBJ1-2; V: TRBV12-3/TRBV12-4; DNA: TGTGCCAGCAGCTTGTCGGACAGGACGGGTTACACCTTC; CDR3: CASSLSDRTGYTF
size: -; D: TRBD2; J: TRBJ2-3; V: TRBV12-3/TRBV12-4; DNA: TGTGCCAGCAGTTCGAGGACTAGCGGGTACCCAGATACGCAGTATTTT; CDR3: CASSSRTSGYPDTQYF
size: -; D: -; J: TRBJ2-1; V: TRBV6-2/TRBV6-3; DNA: TGTGCCAGCAGCGCTGGTAGTCGGGGGCCCAATGAGCAGTTCTTC; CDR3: CASSAGSRGPNEQFF
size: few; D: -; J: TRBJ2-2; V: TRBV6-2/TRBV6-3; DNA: TGTGCCAGCAGTTATGGCTTCCGCACCGGGGAGCTGTTTTTT; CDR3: CASSYGFRTGELFF
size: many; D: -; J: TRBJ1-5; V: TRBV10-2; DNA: TGCGCCAGCAGGCATGGAGGGCAGCCCCAGCATTTT; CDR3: CASRHGGQPQHF
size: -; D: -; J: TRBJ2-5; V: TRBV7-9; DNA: TGTGCCAGCAGCTTAGCTTCGCTTGAAGAACAAGAGACCCAGTACTTC; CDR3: CASSLASLEEQETQYF
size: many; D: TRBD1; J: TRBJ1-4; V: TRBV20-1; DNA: TGCAGTGCTAGAGAGACAGGGAGAAGCTGGTTGACTAATGAAAAACTGTTTTTT; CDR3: CSARETGRSWLTNEKLFF
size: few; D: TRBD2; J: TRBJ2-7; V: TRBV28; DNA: TGTGCCAGCAGAAATATAGCGGGAGAGTACTACGAGCAGTACTTC; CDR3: CASRNIAGEYYEQYF
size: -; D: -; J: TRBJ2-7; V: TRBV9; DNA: TGTGCCAGCAGCTCCCCTCGACTACTAGGGGATGGCGAGCAGTACTTC; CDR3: CASSSPRLLGDGEQYF
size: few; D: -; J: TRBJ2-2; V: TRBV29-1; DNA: -; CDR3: CSVEEGLAVTGSCFF
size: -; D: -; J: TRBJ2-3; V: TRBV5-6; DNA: TGTGCCAGCACTTTGAGGGCCGATTATACGCAGTATTTT; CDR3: CASTLRADYTQYF
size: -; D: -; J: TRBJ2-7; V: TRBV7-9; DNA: TGTGCCAGCAGCTTAAGGCACAGGCAATCCTACGAGCAGTACTTC; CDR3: CASSLRHRQSYEQYF
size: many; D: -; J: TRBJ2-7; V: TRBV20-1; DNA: TGCAGTGCTAGAATAGGCTCGACCTACGAGCAGTACTTC; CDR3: CSARIGSTYEQYF
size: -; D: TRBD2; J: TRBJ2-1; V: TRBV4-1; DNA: TGCGCCAGCAGCCAAGAGCGGGGGACTAGCGGAAATTACAATGAGCAGTTCTTC; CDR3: CASSQERGTSGNYNEQFF
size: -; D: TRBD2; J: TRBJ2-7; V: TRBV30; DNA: TGTGCCGGAAGGACTAGTCTGTACGAGCAGTACTTC; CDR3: CAGRTSLYEQYF
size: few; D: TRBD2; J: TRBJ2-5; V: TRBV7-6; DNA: TGTGCCAGCAGCTTACGGCGGGGGGCACAAGAGACCCAGTACTTC; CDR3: CASSLRRGAQETQYF
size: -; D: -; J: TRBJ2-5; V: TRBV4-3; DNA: TGCGCCAGCAGCCAAGATCAGATATCCAACCAAGAGACCCAGTACTTC; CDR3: CASSQDQISNQETQYF
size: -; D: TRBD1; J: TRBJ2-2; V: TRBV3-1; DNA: TGTGCCAGCAGCCAATCCCCCAGGGGGCTGGCCGGGGAGCTGTTTTTT; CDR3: CASSQSPRGLAGELFF
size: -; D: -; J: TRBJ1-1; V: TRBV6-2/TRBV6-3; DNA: TGTGCCAGCAGTTTTGGGGGCCAGAACACTGAAGCTTTCTTT; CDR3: CASSFGGQNTEAFF
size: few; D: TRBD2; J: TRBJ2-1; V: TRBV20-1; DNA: TGCAGTGCTCTACTCGGGACTAGCGGCTACAATGAGCAGTTCTTC; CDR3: CSALLGTSGYNEQFF
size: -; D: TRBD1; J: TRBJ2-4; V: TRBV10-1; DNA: TGTGCCAGCAGTTACTTGGACAGGGGTCAAGCCAAAAACATTCAGTACTTC; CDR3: CASSYLDRGQAKNIQYF
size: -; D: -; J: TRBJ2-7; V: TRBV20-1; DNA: TGCAGTGCTAGGAGGAACACAGACTACGAGCAGTACTTC; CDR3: CSARRNTDYEQYF
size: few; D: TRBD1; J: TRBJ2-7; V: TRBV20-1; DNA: TGCAGTGCTGCGGACAGGGCGTCCTACGAGCAGTACTTC; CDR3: CSAADRASYEQYF
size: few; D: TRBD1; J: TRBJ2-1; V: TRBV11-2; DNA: TGTGCCAGCAGCTTAGTACAGGGGCTAGGGAATGAGCAGTTCTTC; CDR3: CASSLVQGLGNEQFF
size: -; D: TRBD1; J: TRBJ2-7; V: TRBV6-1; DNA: TGTGCCAGCAAACCGGGACAGGGACTCGAGCAGTACTTC; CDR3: CASKPGQGLEQYF